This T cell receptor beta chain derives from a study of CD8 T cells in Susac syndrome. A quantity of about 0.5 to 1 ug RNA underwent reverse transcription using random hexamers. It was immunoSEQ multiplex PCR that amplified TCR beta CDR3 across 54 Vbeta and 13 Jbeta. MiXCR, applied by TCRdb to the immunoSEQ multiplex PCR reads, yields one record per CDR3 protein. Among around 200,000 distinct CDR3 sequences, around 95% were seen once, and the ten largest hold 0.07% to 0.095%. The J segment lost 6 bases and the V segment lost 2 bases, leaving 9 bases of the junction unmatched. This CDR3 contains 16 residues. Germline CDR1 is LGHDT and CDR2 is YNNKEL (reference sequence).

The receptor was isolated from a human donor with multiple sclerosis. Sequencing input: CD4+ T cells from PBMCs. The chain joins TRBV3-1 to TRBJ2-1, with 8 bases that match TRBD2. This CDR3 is CASSQFPSGSPNEQFF. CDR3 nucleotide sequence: TGTGCCAGCAGCCAATTTCCTAGCGGGTCCCCCAATGAGCAGTTCTTC.